The 27 T cell receptor beta chains presented below share a single source sample, sequenced in a study of OX40 agonist ivuxolimab in advanced cancers. This table comes from immunoSEQ multiplex PCR, and its TCRdb copy is limited to in-frame clones, with some not included. The sample has roughly 60,000 clones; 80% to 95% are singletons. This specimen was CD4+ or CD8+ T cells sorted from blood, taken in a trial of the OX40 agonist ivuxolimab. Every receptor here comes from an adult with an advanced solid tumor such as melanoma, head and neck, liver or kidney cancer.

V and J are TRBV7-8 and TRBJ2-1; tentatively, D is TRBD1 or TRBD2 (5 bases each). CDR3 size: 16 residues. Germline V gene data show CDR1 as SGHVS and CDR2 as FQNEAQ. V was pared by 7 bases and J by 4 bases, with 20 bases between. The CDR3 nucleotides are TGTGCCAGCAACGATTACAGGTTCGGAGGATACAATGAGCAGTTCTTC. It specifies CASNDYRFGGYNEQFF.

The chain combines TRBV7-2 with TRBJ2-1; D might be TRBD2 (6 bases). With 7 bases removed from V and 3 bases from J, the gap between germline ends came to 16 bases. CDR1 is SGHTA, CDR2 FQGNSA, per germline. The CDR3 extends over 15 amino acids. CDR3 amino acids: CASTTDLGGYNEQFF. The CDR3 DNA sequence: TGTGCCAGCACCACGGACTTGGGAGGCTACAATGAGCAGTTCTTC.

This chain joins TRBV5-4 and TRBJ1-2, with TRBD1 identical over 8 bases. Trimming at V came to 0 bases and at J to 7 bases, leaving 8 bases not matched to a gene. Germline CDR1 and CDR2: SGHNT and YYREEE (reference sequence). This CDR3 region has 15 residues. The CDR3 is CASSLDDRGGSGYTF. The CDR3 DNA reads TGTGCCAGCAGCTTGGACGACAGGGGTGGCAGTGGCTACACCTTC.

The V call is TRBV14, the J call TRBJ2-5; TRBD1 agrees at 8 bases. This CDR3 comprises 15 residues. CDR1 is SGHDN, CDR2 FVKESK, per germline. J gave up 1 base and V 2 bases, and 3 bases lay outside the gene matches. DNA for the CDR3: TGTGCCAGCAGCCAAACGACAGGGGCCCAAGAGACCCAGTACTTC. It encodes CASSQTTGAQETQYF. Full variable domain (missing parts from reference TRBV14 and TRBJ2-5): EAGVTQFPSHSVIEKGQTVTLRCDPISGHDNLYWYRRVMGKEIKFLLHFVKESKQDESGMPNNRFLAERTGGTYSTLKVQPAELEDSGVYFCASSQTTGAQETQYFGPGTRLLVL.

The chain recombines TRBV14 with TRBJ1-3, with no clear D. Trimming pared 0 bases from V and 1 base from J, leaving 7 bases between. The CDR3 loop spans 15 amino acids. Germline V CDR1 and CDR2: SGHDN, FVKESK. CDR3 in amino acids: CASSQEGYSGNTIYF. The CDR3 DNA is TGTGCCAGCAGCCAAGAAGGGTATTCTGGAAACACCATATATTTT.

The V gene is TRBV5-1, the J gene TRBJ2-7; TRBD1 matches 9 bases. Germline assignment: CDR1 SGHRS and CDR2 YFSETQ. This CDR3 comprises 17 residues. Losses at the gene ends were 4 bases for V and 1 base for J; bases not matched to a gene: 12. CDR3 nucleotides: TGCGCCAGCAGCCCGAGGGGACAGGGAGTCCGGTCCTACGAGCAGTACTTC. Protein product: CASSPRGQGVRSYEQYF.

The V gene is TRBV15, the J gene TRBJ2-7, with D perhaps TRBD1 or TRBD2 (5 bases each). Germline loops: CDR1 LNHNV, CDR2 YYDKDF (reference sequence). The CDR3 is made up of 12 amino acids. Trimming shortened V by 8 bases and J by 2 bases, and 10 bases separated the two germline ends. DNA for the CDR3: TGTGCCACCGGTAGGGACCCCTACGAGCAGTACTTC. Protein product: CATGRDPYEQYF.

V and J are TRBV29-1 and TRBJ2-7, with 7 nucleotides matching TRBD1. The J segment lost 5 bases and the V segment lost 7 bases, leaving 8 bases of the junction unmatched. Looked up from germline, CDR1 is SQVTM and CDR2 is ANQGSEA. CDR3 length: 12 residues. CDR3 sequence: CSGAQGTNEQYF. Here the CDR3 DNA reads TGCAGCGGGGCACAGGGGACAAACGAGCAGTACTTC.

V usage is TRBV19 and J usage is TRBJ2-1; TRBD2 might be the D (5 bases). V was clipped by 7 bases and J by 4 bases, with 14 bases between them. The CDR3 runs 14 residues. Germline values: CDR1 LNHDA, CDR2 SQIVND (reference sequence). CDR3 sequence reads: CASNSRGGYNEQFF. The CDR3 DNA is TGTGCCAGTAACTCACGCGGAGGTTACAATGAGCAGTTCTTC.

The rearrangement joins TRBV30 to TRBJ1-6, with 7 bases lining up with TRBD1. The junction had 8 bases not matched to a gene; V was cut back by 2 bases and J by 7 bases. Germline lookup yields CDR1 GTSNPN and CDR2 SVGIG (reference sequence). This CDR3 is built from 15 residues. The CDR3 loop is CAWSYRQGRNSPLHF. Written as DNA, the CDR3 is TGTGCCTGGAGTTACCGACAGGGTCGGAATTCACCCCTCCACTTT.

This clone was picked up one time. The chain recombines TRBV19 with TRBJ2-7, with D perhaps being TRBD1 or TRBD2 (5 bases each). Germline V gene data show CDR1 as LNHDA and CDR2 as SQIVND (reference sequence). V lost 3 bases and J lost 0, with 12 bases in between. The CDR3 length is 15 residues. The CDR3 sequence is CASSIDGAGSYEQYF. CDR3 coding DNA: TGTGCCAGTAGTATCGACGGGGCGGGCTCCTACGAGCAGTACTTC.

This clone has a handful of counts. The genes are TRBV6-1 and TRBJ1-2; the D gene is possibly TRBD1 (5 bases). CDR3 size: 16 residues. The V and J ends lost 3 bases and 7 bases respectively, with 21 bases between them. From germline, CDR1 is MNHNS and CDR2 SASEGT. The CDR3 loop is CASSDHPGGALGGYTF. In DNA, the CDR3 is TGTGCCAGCAGTGACCACCCTGGAGGGGCTCTAGGTGGCTACACCTTC.

The chain uses TRBV6-5 and TRBJ1-5; D is ambiguous. From germline, CDR1 is MNHEY and CDR2 SVGAGI. This CDR3 spans 14 amino acids. Trimming pared 2 bases from V and 11 bases from J, leaving 16 bases between. CDR3 DNA sequence: TGTGCCAGCAGTTACGGGGTGCCTCCGGCGGCCCAGCATTTT. As protein: CASSYGVPPAAQHF.

The chain is built from TRBV7-2 and TRBJ2-1; D remains unclear. The CDR3 loop spans 14 amino acids. The germline gives CDR1 SGHTA, CDR2 FQGNSA. Trimming removed 5 bases at V and 8 bases at J, with 16 bases between. The CDR3 protein is CASSRSRFWDEQFF. Written as DNA, the CDR3 is TGTGCCAGCAGCCGAAGCAGGTTTTGGGATGAGCAGTTCTTC.

The chain joins TRBV14 to TRBJ2-1; possibly TRBD1 for D (6 bases). This CDR3 has 15 amino acids. V was clipped by 1 base and J by 2 bases, with 9 bases between them. Germline V gene sequence: CDR1 SGHDN, CDR2 FVKESK. CDR3 nucleotides: TGTGCCAGCAGCCAAGTGGCAGGGGCCTACAATGAGCAGTTCTTC. As protein: CASSQVAGAYNEQFF.

The CDR3 loop is CAISESTAGGQETQYF. DNA for the CDR3: TGTGCCATCAGTGAGTCGACCGCGGGAGGGCAAGAGACCCAGTACTTC. The gene calls are TRBV10-3 and TRBJ2-5, with 9 bases that match TRBD2. CDR1 is ENHRY and CDR2 is SYGVKD in the germline V gene. The CDR3 is 16 amino acids. After removal of 0 bases from V and 2 bases from J, the junction contained 4 bases not matched to a gene.

This chain uses TRBV10-2 with TRBJ1-5; 8 bases fit TRBD1. V was clipped by 7 bases and J by 7 bases; unmatched bases: 9. CDR1 and CDR2 (germline): WSHSY, SAAADI. This CDR3 has 14 amino acids. CDR3 protein: CASTQGGQGQPQHF. The CDR3 DNA is TGCGCCAGCACCCAAGGAGGACAGGGCCAGCCCCAGCATTTT.

This clone has only one observation. V and J are TRBV5-1 and TRBJ2-2, with 8 bases fitting TRBD2. V lost 0 bases, J lost 0 bases, and 4 bases stayed unmatched. CDR1 and CDR2 (germline): SGHRS, YFSETQ. The CDR3 runs 17 residues. CDR3 nucleotides: TGCGCCAGCAGCTTGGCCACTAGCGGACCGAACACCGGGGAGCTGTTTTTT. Translated: CASSLATSGPNTGELFF.

The rearrangement links TRBV10-3 to TRBJ2-5; maybe TRBD1 (5 bases). Between the trimmed V and J ends, which lost 0 bases and 1 base, there was a span of 12 bases. CDR1 is ENHRY and CDR2 is SYGVKD in the germline V gene. This CDR3 is built from 16 residues. In DNA form, the CDR3 reads TGTGCCATCAGTGAGTCGGTAAAGGGGTCCCAAGAGACCCAGTACTTC. This codes for CAISESVKGSQETQYF.

The chain recombines TRBV5-6 with TRBJ2-1; TRBD1 aligns across 8 bases. The CDR3 contains 15 residues. Germline V gene sequence: CDR1 SGHDT, CDR2 YYEEEE. With 4 bases clipped from V and 4 bases from J, the junction kept 7 bases outside the gene matches. This CDR3 reads CASSPDRGWYNEQFF. In DNA form, the CDR3 reads TGTGCCAGCAGCCCTGACAGGGGCTGGTACAATGAGCAGTTCTTC.

This chain links TRBV12-5 with TRBJ2-2; D is unresolved. Per the germline V gene, CDR1 is LGHNT and CDR2 is FRNRAP. The CDR3 extends over 13 amino acids. V was clipped by 7 bases and J by 6 bases, with 12 bases between them. CDR3 sequence (DNA): TGTGCTAGTGCCGCAGAGTATCCCGGGGAGCTGTTTTTT. Translation gives CASAAEYPGELFF.

The chain carries TRBV6-1 and TRBJ2-5; perhaps TRBD1 as D (5 bases). Germline values: CDR1 MNHNS, CDR2 SASEGT. The length of the CDR3 is 14 residues. Trimming pared 6 bases from V and 1 base from J, leaving 12 bases between. The CDR3 sequence is CASRQHRTQETQYF. Here the CDR3 DNA reads TGTGCCAGCAGGCAGCACAGGACCCAAGAGACCCAGTACTTC.

As concerns this clone: The conserved phenylalanine or tryptophan is not found at the CDR3 terminus, so this likely reflects a read error. The limits of the CDR3 on the DNA are not certain, so only TCRdb's listed CDR3 is given. This chain connects TRBV12-5 to TRBJ1-2. Termini included, the CDR3 measures 10 amino acids. Germline V lookup: CDR1 LGHNT, CDR2 FRNRAP. CDR3: CASGLRDFPS.

The rearrangement links TRBV5-1 to TRBJ2-1, with 7 bases identical to TRBD1. The CDR3 contains 14 residues. The ends lost 2 bases at V and 8 bases at J; junction bases unmatched: 7. CDR1 and CDR2 (germline): SGHRS, YFSETQ. The CDR3 coding sequence is TGCGCCAGCAGCTTAAGGACAGGTGGGGATGAGCAGTTCTTC. This codes for CASSLRTGGDEQFF.

About this clone itself: This may arise from a read error, as a much more abundant clone is one base away. Other DNA sequences in this specimen translate into the identical CDR3. The chain recombines TRBV7-8 with TRBJ1-3; D is ambiguous. The CDR3 length is 13 residues. CDR1 SGHVS and CDR2 FQNEAQ come from the germline V gene. The CDR3 nucleotides read TGCGCCAGCAGCTTAATGGCCGGAAACACCATATATTTT. Its translation: CASSLMAGNTIYF.

This chain joins TRBV5-4 and TRBJ1-4; 8 nucleotides line up with TRBD1. J lost 7 bases, V lost 0 bases, and 5 bases had no gene match. This CDR3 spans 15 amino acids. Germline V gene data show CDR1 as SGHNT and CDR2 as YYREEE (reference sequence). CDR3 region: CASSLGGQGSEKLFF. The CDR3, as DNA: TGTGCCAGCAGCTTGGGAGGACAGGGTAGTGAAAAACTGTTTTTT.

The J gene is TRBJ1-2, the V gene TRBV7-8; TRBD1 might be the D (5 bases). The V end was cut by 7 bases, the J end by 8 bases, with 20 bases between. CDR3 size: 14 residues. Per germline, CDR1 SGHVS and CDR2 FQNEAQ. The CDR3 nucleotides are TGTGCCAGCACGAAAGGGGTGGGCGGAGGAGGCTACACCTTC. Translated: CASTKGVGGGGYTF.